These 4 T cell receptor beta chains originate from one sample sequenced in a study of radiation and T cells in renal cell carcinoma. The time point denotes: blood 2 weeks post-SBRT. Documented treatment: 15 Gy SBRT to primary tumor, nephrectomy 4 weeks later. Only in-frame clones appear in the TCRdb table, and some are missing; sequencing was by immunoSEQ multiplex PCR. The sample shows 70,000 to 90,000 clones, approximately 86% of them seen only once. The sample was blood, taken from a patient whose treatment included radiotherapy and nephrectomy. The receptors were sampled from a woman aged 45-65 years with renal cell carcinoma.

CDR3 protein: CASSLMSGDPPYEQYF. CDR3 sequence (DNA): TGTGCCAGCAGCTTAATGTCGGGGGACCCTCCCTACGAGCAGTACTTC. The chain is built from TRBV7-2 and TRBJ2-7; possible D gene TRBD2, 6 bases. The germline gives CDR1 SGHTA, CDR2 FQGNSA. CDR3 length equals 16 residues. V was clipped by 2 bases and J by 2 bases, with 16 bases between them.

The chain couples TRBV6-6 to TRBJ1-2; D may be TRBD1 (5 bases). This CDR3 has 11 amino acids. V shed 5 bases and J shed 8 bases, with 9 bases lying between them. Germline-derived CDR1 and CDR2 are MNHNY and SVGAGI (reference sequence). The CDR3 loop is CASSAEGGYTF. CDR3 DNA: TGTGCCAGCAGTGCCGAGGGGGGCTACACCTTC.

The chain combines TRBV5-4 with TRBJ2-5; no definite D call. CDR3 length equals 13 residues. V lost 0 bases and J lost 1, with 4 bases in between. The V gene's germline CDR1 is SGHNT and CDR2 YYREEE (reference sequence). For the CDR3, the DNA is TGTGCCAGCAGCTTGGAGGTCCAAGAGACCCAGTACTTC. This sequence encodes CASSLEVQETQYF.

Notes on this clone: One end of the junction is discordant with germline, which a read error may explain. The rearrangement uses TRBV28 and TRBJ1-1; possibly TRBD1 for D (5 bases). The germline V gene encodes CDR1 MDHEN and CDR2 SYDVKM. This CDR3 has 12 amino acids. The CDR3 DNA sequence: TGTGCCAGCAGTTCAGGGAACGCTGAAGCTTTCTTT. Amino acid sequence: CASSSGNAEAFF. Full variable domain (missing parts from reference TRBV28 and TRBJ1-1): DVKVTQSSRYLVKRTGEKVFLECVQDMDHENMFWYRQDPGLGLRLIYFSYDVKMKEKGDIPEGYSVSREKKERFSLILESASTNQTSMYLCASSSGNAEAFFGQGTRLTVV.